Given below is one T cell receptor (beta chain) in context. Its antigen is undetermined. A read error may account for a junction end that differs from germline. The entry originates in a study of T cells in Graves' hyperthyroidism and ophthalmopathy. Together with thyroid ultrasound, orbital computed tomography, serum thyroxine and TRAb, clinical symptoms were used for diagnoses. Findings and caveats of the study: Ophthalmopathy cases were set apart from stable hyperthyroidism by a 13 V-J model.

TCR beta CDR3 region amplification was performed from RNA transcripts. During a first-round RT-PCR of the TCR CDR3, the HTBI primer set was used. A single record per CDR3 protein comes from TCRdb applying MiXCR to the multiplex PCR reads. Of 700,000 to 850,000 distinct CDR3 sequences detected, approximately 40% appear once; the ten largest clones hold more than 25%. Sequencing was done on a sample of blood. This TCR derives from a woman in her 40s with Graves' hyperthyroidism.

The DNA for the CDR3 is TGCGCCAGCAGCCAAGCACAGGGTACCGGCTACACCTTC. Protein product: CASSQAQGTGYTF. J is TRBJ1-2 and V is TRBV7-6; possibly TRBD1 for D (6 bases). The CDR3 runs 13 residues. Germline V CDR1 and CDR2: SGHVS, FNYEAQ.